The subject of this entry is one TCR beta chain. What it recognizes is unknown. CDR3 size: 15 residues. V lost 4 bases to trimming and J lost 5 bases, with 17 bases between them. Per the germline V gene, CDR1 is MNHEY and CDR2 is SMNVEV (reference sequence). This entry belongs to a study of T cell clones after liver transplantation. Overall study findings and caveats: Graft donor-reactive T cells possibly entered the graft instead of undergoing deletion.

Some clones are missing from TCRdb's copy, which holds only in-frame ones; the method was immunoSEQ multiplex PCR. In the table there are about 71,000 clones, 80% of which are singletons. The chain joins TRBV27 to TRBJ1-2, with D unclear. The receptor comes from a human patient who received a liver transplant. Some T cells here may be from the graft donor. The specimen was CD4+ T cells from blood, collected 12 months after liver transplant. In DNA, the CDR3 is TGTGCCAGCAGTTCCGCTAAAGGAGGGATATATGGCTACACCTTC. It is translated as CASSSAKGGIYGYTF.